These 28 T cell receptor beta chains share one sample of origin, sequenced in a study of T-cell memory formation after mild COVID-19. One entry per CDR3 protein, called by TCRdb with MiXCR from the 5' RACE reads. The sample has around 60,000 distinct CDR3 sequences, 9.5% seen once; the top ten hold less than 1.5%. Sequenced input: PBMCs or a T cell subset sorted from them (not recorded which). The receptors were gathered from a man between 18 and 29 years old who had mild COVID-19 (a few samples of this study predate the infection). Cell type and time point are not known.

This chain connects TRBV10-3 to TRBJ2-1; 9 bases agree with TRBD1. CDR1 and CDR2 (germline): ENHRY, SYGVKD. This CDR3 region has 14 residues. Germline trimming cut 6 bases from V and 9 bases from J; bases unmatched to any gene: 9. The CDR3 DNA is TGTGCCATCAGCAACCTGGACAGGGGAAGTGAGCAGTTCTTC. Protein: CAISNLDRGSEQFF.

The V call is TRBV18, the J call TRBJ1-1, with TRBD1 as a possible D gene (5 bases). V lost 3 bases and J lost 5, with 10 bases in between. Germline V gene sequence: CDR1 KGHSH, CDR2 LQKENI. This CDR3 contains 13 residues. The CDR3 sequence: CASSPLGDTEAFF. The CDR3 DNA reads TGTGCCAGCTCACCGCTGGGGGATACTGAAGCTTTCTTT.

This clonotype occurred a few times. This chain joins TRBV18 and TRBJ2-6; the D gene could be TRBD1 or TRBD2 (5 bases each). V lost 4 bases and J 4 bases, leaving 5 bases between the germline ends. The CDR3 has 13 amino acids. Germline assignment: CDR1 KGHSH and CDR2 LQKENI. The CDR3 region is CASSRDGANVLTF. CDR3 DNA: TGTGCCAGCTCACGGGACGGGGCCAACGTCCTGACTTTC.

The chain joins TRBV6-5 to TRBJ2-2; D possibly corresponds to TRBD2 (6 bases). The CDR3 extends over 15 amino acids. Germline values: CDR1 MNHEY, CDR2 SVGAGI. Trimming removed 6 bases from V and 6 bases from J, with 17 bases in between. DNA of the CDR3: TGTGCCAGCAGCCGTTCAGGGACTCATGCCGGGGAGCTGTTTTTT. Its protein is CASSRSGTHAGELFF.

This chain uses TRBV6-2 or TRBV6-3 with TRBJ1-2; 7 nucleotides agree with TRBD1. Germline V gives CDR1 MNHEY, CDR2 SVGEGT. V was clipped by 4 bases and J by 4 bases; unmatched bases: 3. This CDR3 has 13 residues. CDR3 sequence (DNA): TGTGCCAGCAGTTGGGCAGGGGGCTATGGCTACACCTTC. Its protein product is CASSWAGGYGYTF.

This sequence joins TRBV5-1 and TRBJ1-2; D possibly corresponds to TRBD1 (5 bases). The CDR3 is 16 residues long. Germline CDR1 SGHRS, CDR2 YFSETQ. V was shortened by 1 base and J by 0 bases, with 13 bases between the two germline ends. This CDR3 reads CASSLRQRRPNYGYTF. The CDR3 nucleotides read TGCGCCAGCAGCTTGAGACAGCGCCGGCCTAACTATGGCTACACCTTC.

This clonotype was counted between two and nine times. This chain links TRBV6-1 with TRBJ2-1; the match to TRBD1 covers 10 bases. CDR1 is MNHNS, CDR2 SASEGT, per germline. V lost 5 bases, J lost 6 bases, and 13 bases stayed unmatched. CDR3 length: 17 residues. For the CDR3, the DNA is TGTGCCAGCAGTACCCCAACGGGGACAGGGGATTCCAATGAGCAGTTCTTC. Protein sequence: CASSTPTGTGDSNEQFF.

This rearrangement joins TRBV5-1 to TRBJ2-5, with 9 positions matching TRBD1. The ends lost 0 bases at V and 5 bases at J; junction bases unmatched: 8. Germline V gene lookup returns CDR1 SGHRS and CDR2 YFSETQ. This CDR3 region has 16 residues. The DNA for the CDR3 is TGCGCCAGCAGCTTGGGACCAGCCGGGACAGGGGAGACCCAGTACTTC. Its protein product is CASSLGPAGTGETQYF.

This clonotype has at least ten counts. The chain employs TRBV5-1 and TRBJ2-7; D is possibly TRBD1 or TRBD2 (6 bases each). This CDR3 spans 15 amino acids. The germline V gene encodes CDR1 SGHRS and CDR2 YFSETQ. Trimming pared 1 base from V and 0 bases from J, leaving 11 bases between. CDR3 sequence reads: CASSLTGAISYEQYF. The CDR3 DNA reads as TGCGCCAGCAGCTTGACGGGGGCAATCTCCTACGAGCAGTACTTC.

Of note for this clonotype: It is unclear where the CDR3 begins or ends on the DNA, so no DNA is shown, and the CDR3 is as TCRdb lists it. The rearrangement links TRBV6-5 to TRBJ2-5. The CDR3 contains 12 residues when both ends are counted. Looked up from germline, CDR1 is MNHEY and CDR2 is SVGAGI. CDR3 amino acids: CASSSSGDTQYF.

The chain is built from TRBV7-2 and TRBJ2-5; 7 bases map to TRBD2. CDR3 length: 14 amino acids. Germline V lookup: CDR1 SGHTA, CDR2 FQGNSA. V gave up 1 base and J gave up 5 bases; unmatched junction bases: 4. The CDR3 sequence is CASSLERGRETQYF. In DNA, the CDR3 is TGTGCCAGCAGCTTAGAGCGGGGAAGGGAGACCCAGTACTTC.

This chain uses TRBV24-1 with TRBJ2-2, with 9 bases aligning to TRBD1. The germline gives CDR1 KGHDR, CDR2 SFDVKD. CDR3 length: 14 amino acids. J lost 6 bases, V lost 9 bases, and 7 bases had no gene match. The CDR3 loop reads CATQGQGGPGELFF. Here the CDR3 DNA reads TGTGCCACCCAGGGACAGGGAGGTCCCGGGGAGCTGTTTTTT.

In its sample, this clonotype was seen a few times. The rearrangement joins TRBV28 to TRBJ1-6, with TRBD1 as a possible D gene (5 bases). The CDR3 sequence is 16 residues long. V shed 1 base and J shed 3 bases, with 10 bases lying between them. Germline CDR1 reads MDHEN; CDR2 reads SYDVKM. In DNA form, the CDR3 reads TGTGCCAGCAGTTTATCCAGGGCCGACTATAATTCACCCCTCCACTTT. Translation gives CASSLSRADYNSPLHF.

This clonotype was picked up a small number of times. The V and J genes are TRBV20-1 and TRBJ2-5; 11 positions match TRBD2. This CDR3 has 15 amino acids. Germline CDR1 reads DFQATT; CDR2 reads SNEGSKA (reference sequence). Trimming took 3 bases from V and 3 from J; bases not matched to a gene: 6. The CDR3, as DNA: TGCAGTGCTAGCGTCGCGACTAGCGGGGAAGAGACCCAGTACTTC. This translates into CSASVATSGEETQYF.

Here the CDR3 reads CSVAKVPGQGYTGELFF. In DNA form, the CDR3 reads TGCAGCGTTGCAAAAGTTCCGGGACAGGGATACACCGGGGAGCTGTTTTTT. This chain joins TRBV29-1 and TRBJ2-2; 9 nucleotides match TRBD1. From germline, CDR1 is SQVTM and CDR2 ANQGSEA. J lost 3 bases, V lost 4 bases, and 12 bases had no gene match. The CDR3 consists of 17 residues.

In its sample, this clonotype was seen a few times. The chain recombines TRBV7-9 with TRBJ1-2; D perhaps matches TRBD1 (6 bases). Germline V gene lookup returns CDR1 SEHNR and CDR2 FQNEAQ (reference sequence). Trimming removed 0 bases at V and 8 bases at J, with 7 bases between. There are 12 residues in the CDR3. The CDR3 region is CASSLAGQGYTF. In DNA, the CDR3 is TGTGCCAGCAGCTTAGCCGGACAGGGCTACACCTTC.

By its share, this clonotype is medium-sized. V and J are TRBV29-1 and TRBJ2-1, with 7 bases matching TRBD2. V lost 4 bases to trimming and J lost 7 bases; unmatched junction nucleotides: 13. Germline CDR1 reads SQVTM; CDR2 reads ANQGSEA. The CDR3 has 15 amino acids. CDR3 region: CSVVNRAGVLNEQFF. CDR3 sequence (DNA): TGCAGCGTTGTAAATCGGGCGGGGGTCTTAAATGAGCAGTTCTTC.

This clonotype has just a few counts. The chain uses TRBV2 and TRBJ2-5; 11 bases are a match to TRBD2. V shed 8 bases, J shed 7 bases, and the junction held 15 bases outside the gene matches. CDR3 length: 16 amino acids. Germline CDR1 SNHLY, CDR2 FYNNEI. The CDR3 coding sequence is TGTGCCAGCGCACTAGCGGGGGCCGACCGACTGGGGACCCAGTACTTC. Its translation: CASALAGADRLGTQYF.

The gene calls are TRBV6-5 and TRBJ1-2; D is uncertain. The CDR3 loop spans 13 amino acids. Per germline, CDR1 MNHEY and CDR2 SVGAGI. Trimming took 6 bases from V and 2 from J, leaving 10 bases between them. CDR3 bases: TGTGCCAGCAGCCAGGACGGAAACTATGGCTACACCTTC. Translating gives CASSQDGNYGYTF.

This clonotype has only a few counts. The chain carries TRBV7-8 and TRBJ1-1; 7 nucleotides match TRBD1. The length of the CDR3 is 15 residues. Unmatched junction bases numbered 10, after V lost 5 bases and J lost 4 bases. Germline loops: CDR1 SGHVS, CDR2 FQNEAQ. For the CDR3, the DNA is TGTGCCAGCAGCCAAGACAGGGTCGGAAGCACTGAAGCTTTCTTT. Protein sequence: CASSQDRVGSTEAFF.

This clonotype was picked up many times. The chain carries TRBV20-1 and TRBJ2-3, with 7 bases lining up with TRBD2. Looked up from germline, CDR1 is DFQATT and CDR2 is SNEGSKA (reference sequence). V trimming: 6 bases; J trimming: 1 base; junction bases outside the gene matches: 13. This CDR3 has 16 amino acids. Here the CDR3 reads CSATARSSGRTDTQYF. CDR3 DNA sequence: TGCAGTGCGACTGCTAGGTCTAGCGGACGCACAGATACGCAGTATTTT.

This clonotype occurred a few times. The V call is TRBV7-8, the J call TRBJ2-2; the D is unclear. Germline loops: CDR1 SGHVS, CDR2 FQNEAQ. The CDR3 extends over 14 amino acids. Trimming pared 5 bases from V and 1 base from J, leaving 8 bases between. CDR3 amino acids: CASSQGGNTGELFF. CDR3 sequence (DNA): TGTGCCAGCAGCCAAGGCGGGAACACCGGGGAGCTGTTTTTT.

This rearrangement joins TRBV5-1 to TRBJ1-1, with D possibly being TRBD1 (6 bases). This CDR3 has 16 amino acids. V lost 1 base, J lost 1 base, and 14 bases lay in between. Germline CDR1 is SGHRS and CDR2 is YFSETQ. The CDR3 is CASSLRRGGENTEAFF. The CDR3 DNA follows: TGCGCCAGCAGCTTGCGCAGGGGAGGCGAGAACACTGAAGCTTTCTTT.

The J gene is TRBJ2-1, the V gene TRBV30; D assignment may be TRBD1 or TRBD2 (5 bases each). Germline values: CDR1 GTSNPN, CDR2 SVGIG (reference sequence). The CDR3 length is 14 residues. V lost 0 bases, J lost 5 bases, and 11 bases lay in between. The CDR3 sequence is CAWSVGGGNNEQFF. The CDR3 bases are TGTGCCTGGAGTGTAGGTGGGGGTAACAATGAGCAGTTCTTC. Full variable domain (remainder filled in from reference TRBV30 and TRBJ2-1): SQTIHQWPATLVQPVGSPLSLECTVEGTSNPNLYWYRQAAGRGLQLLFYSVGIGQISSEVPQNLSASRPQDRQFILSSKKLLLSDSGFYLCAWSVGGGNNEQFFGPGTRLTVL.

This clonotype was seen only a few times. The genes are TRBV6-5 and TRBJ1-2, with D perhaps matching TRBD1 (5 bases). Germline loops: CDR1 MNHEY, CDR2 SVGAGI. Trimming shortened V by 6 bases and J by 2 bases, and 13 bases separated the two germline ends. CDR3 size: 14 residues. The CDR3 sequence is CASRVPSGNYGYTF. Written as DNA, the CDR3 is TGTGCCAGCAGAGTACCTTCAGGGAACTATGGCTACACCTTC.

This clonotype was detected only a few times. This chain connects TRBV27 to TRBJ1-1, with D maybe TRBD1 (5 bases). The length of the CDR3 is 15 residues. Trimming cost V 5 bases and J 6 bases, with 19 bases left between them. Germline-derived CDR1 and CDR2 are MNHEY and SMNVEV (reference sequence). CDR3 DNA: TGTGCCAGCAGTCGGTCCGCATGGGGGGATGCTGAAGCTTTCTTT. Amino acid sequence: CASSRSAWGDAEAFF.

The rearrangement uses TRBV7-3 and TRBJ2-5; unclear D gene. Per the germline V gene, CDR1 is SGHTA and CDR2 is FQGTGA. The CDR3 consists of 13 residues. The V gene lost 1 base and the J gene lost 4 bases, with 7 bases spanning the gap. CDR3: CASSLRRRETQYF. As DNA, the CDR3 is TGTGCCAGCAGCTTAAGACGCAGAGAGACCCAGTACTTC.

The rearrangement links TRBV6-5 to TRBJ2-7; tentative D call: TRBD2 (7 bases). V shed 0 bases and J shed 5 bases, with 14 bases lying between them. Per the germline V gene, CDR1 is MNHEY and CDR2 is SVGAGI. The CDR3 contains 15 residues. In nucleotides, the CDR3 is TGTGCCAGCAGTTACTCGAGGGGGGGAAACCACGAGCAGTACTTC. Translation: CASSYSRGGNHEQYF.